This T cell receptor beta chain stems from a study of T cells after yellow fever vaccination. UMIs and a universal primer site were added when TCR cDNA was made by 5'RACE template switching. TCRdb processed the 5' RACE reads anew with MiXCR; each CDR3 protein has one entry. This table has 250,000 to 300,000 distinct CDR3 sequences, approximately 10% appearing once. The sequences come from CD4+ T cells sorted from PBMCs, collected 5 days after the yellow fever booster vaccination. The clonotype was recovered from a man aged 18 to 29 who received the YFV17D yellow fever vaccine.

CDR3 in amino acids: CASSLAGGARTDTQYF. Written as DNA, the CDR3 is TGTGCCAGCAGCTTGGCCGGCGGGGCAAGGACAGATACGCAGTATTTT. This sequence joins TRBV5-4 and TRBJ2-3; D may be TRBD2 (6 bases). Per the germline V gene, CDR1 is SGHNT and CDR2 is YYREEE (reference sequence). The V and J ends lost 0 bases and 3 bases respectively, with 14 bases between them. This CDR3 comprises 16 residues.